The rows below give T cell receptor beta chains drawn from one sample of a study of OX40 agonist ivuxolimab in advanced cancers. Profiling relied on immunoSEQ multiplex PCR, and the TCRdb table lists in-frame clones only, not all of them. There are over 95,000 clones in the sample; 75% to 95% occur only once, and around 0.31% lies in the top ten. The sequencing used CD4+ or CD8+ T cells sorted from blood, collected in a trial of the OX40 agonist ivuxolimab. These TCRs come from an adult with an advanced solid tumor such as melanoma, head and neck, liver or kidney cancer. CDR3s include the opening cysteine and the closing phenylalanine or tryptophan. A D gene is named only where the DNA matches it firmly. Not every row has a clone size; where given, it reads once, few, many or a size class.

size,length,D,J,V,DNA,CDR3
.,15,.,TRBJ2-1,TRBV21-1,TGTGCCAGCAGCAAAGGAACTAGCGGGAGGCATGAGCAGTTCTTC,CASSKGTSGRHEQFF
.,16,TRBD1,TRBJ1-5,TRBV28,TGTGCCAGCAGTTTATGGCCAGGGGGCGCGGATCAGCCCCAGCATTTT,CASSLWPGGADQPQHF
.,16,TRBD2,TRBJ2-2,TRBV7-2,TGTGCCAGCAGCCCCGGGGCCAGCGGGAATGGCGGGGAGCTGTTTTTT,CASSPGASGNGGELFF
.,16,.,TRBJ1-4,TRBV6-5,TGTGCCAGCAGTTATCAGGGTGGTGTAACTAATGAAAAACTGTTTTTT,CASSYQGGVTNEKLFF
.,13,.,TRBJ2-5,TRBV5-6,TGTGCCAGCAGCCTGGTGCACCAAGAGACCCAGTACTTC,CASSLVHQETQYF
.,14,.,TRBJ2-3,TRBV7-2,TGTGCCACCGGCCGGGGAGCGCACACAGATACGCAGTATTTT,CATGRGAHTDTQYF
.,16,.,TRBJ2-1,TRBV19,TGTGCCAGTAGTATAATTTGGATCCTGGAGGGGAATGAGCAGTTCTTC,CASSIIWILEGNEQFF
.,14,TRBD1,TRBJ2-7,TRBV18,TGTGCCAGCTCACCATCCCGGACAGGGCGAGAGCAGTACTTC,CASSPSRTGREQYF
.,15,TRBD1,TRBJ2-5,TRBV5-1,TGCGCCAGCAGCTTTAGTGGACAGGGGCAAGAGACCCAGTACTTC,CASSFSGQGQETQYF
.,15,TRBD2,TRBJ2-3,TRBV5-1,TGCGCCAGCAGCCGGACTAGCGGGAGTGGAGATACGCAGTATTTT,CASSRTSGSGDTQYF
.,14,.,TRBJ1-5,TRBV6-6,TGTGCCAGCAGTTCGCGAGAGAACAATCAGCCCCAGCATTTT,CASSSRENNQPQHF
.,15,TRBD2,TRBJ2-3,TRBV5-6,TGTGCCAGCAGCCAGACTAGCGGGAGTAGAGATACGCAGTATTTT,CASSQTSGSRDTQYF
.,15,.,TRBJ2-3,TRBV18,TGTGCCAGCTCACCAGTTGGGGGAGAGGGAGATACGCAGTATTTT,CASSPVGGEGDTQYF
.,16,TRBD2,TRBJ2-7,TRBV4-3,TGCGCCAGCAGCCAACGTTCCGGGACTAGCTACTACGAGCAGTACTTC,CASSQRSGTSYYEQYF
.,16,TRBD2,TRBJ2-1,TRBV11-2,TGTGCCAGCAGCTCGCGACTAGCGGGAATCTACAATGAGCAGTTCTTC,CASSSRLAGIYNEQFF
.,12,.,TRBJ2-5,TRBV13,TGTGCCAGCAGCTTAGGTCAAGAGACCCAGTACTTC,CASSLGQETQYF
.,14,TRBD1,TRBJ2-1,TRBV5-6,TGTGCCAGCAGCCTCGGGACAGGGGGCAATGAGCAGTTCTTC,CASSLGTGGNEQFF
.,14,.,TRBJ2-6,TRBV7-8,TGTGCCAGCAGCCACCGTAGGGGGGCCAACGTCCTGACTTTC,CASSHRRGANVLTF
.,15,.,TRBJ2-7,TRBV6-5,TGTGCCAGCAGGCCCCCACTTAGGAGCTCCTACGAGCAGTACTTC,CASRPPLRSSYEQYF
.,15,TRBD2,TRBJ2-7,TRBV18,TGTGCCAGCTCACCCGGGACTAGCGGGAGCTACGAGCAGTACTTC,CASSPGTSGSYEQYF
.,15,TRBD1,TRBJ2-7,TRBV6-5,TGTGCCAGCAGTTCAGGACAGGGGGTTTTCGACGAGCAGTACTTC,CASSSGQGVFDEQYF
.,12,.,TRBJ2-1,TRBV30,TGTGCCTGCAGAACTTTATCCAATGAGCAGTTCTTC,CACRTLSNEQFF
once,15,.,TRBJ2-7,TRBV19,TGTGCCAGTAGTATAGCCCGGGGGACGACCTACGAGCAGTACTTC,CASSIARGTTYEQYF
.,13,.,TRBJ2-7,TRBV7-2,TGTGCCAGCAGCTTAGGCAGGTCCTACGAGCAGTACTTC,CASSLGRSYEQYF
.,12,TRBD1,TRBJ2-3,TRBV6-5,TGTGCCAGCAGAAAGACAGGGGGCGCCCAGTATTTT,CASRKTGGAQYF
.,15,.,TRBJ2-5,TRBV6-1,TGTGCCAGCAGTGAATCGGCAGGGCCAGGGTGGACCCAGTACTTC,CASSESAGPGWTQYF
.,15,.,TRBJ2-3,TRBV28,TGTGCCAGCAGTTCCTTACAGGGGAGGGCAGATACGCAGTATTTT,CASSSLQGRADTQYF
.,14,.,TRBJ2-2,TRBV5-1,TGCGCCAGCAGCTTGGACTTGGGGCCGGGGGAGCTGTTTTTT,CASSLDLGPGELFF
.,16,.,TRBJ2-2,TRBV7-8,TGTGCCAGCAGCTTATCCGGACCGACCAACACCGGGGAGCTGTTTTTT,CASSLSGPTNTGELFF
.,15,.,TRBJ2-3,TRBV18,TGTGCCAGCTCACCACCGGGGGAAGGGGCGGATACGCAGTATTTT,CASSPPGEGADTQYF
.,13,TRBD1,TRBJ1-1,TRBV30,TGTGCCTGGAGCGCTGACAGGGGCACTGAAGCTTTCTTT,CAWSADRGTEAFF
.,14,.,TRBJ1-2,TRBV7-9,TGTGCCAGCAGCTTAGATGTGGCCAGGGTCGGCTACACCTTC,CASSLDVARVGYTF
.,15,.,TRBJ2-2,TRBV18,TGTGCCAGCTCACGTGAGCGGTCGAACACCGGGGAGCTGTTTTTT,CASSRERSNTGELFF
.,15,TRBD2,TRBJ2-7,TRBV5-1,TGCGCCAGCAGCTTGGTCGCTAGCGGGAGAGCCGAGCAGTACTTC,CASSLVASGRAEQYF
.,16,TRBD1,TRBJ1-3,TRBV18,TGTGCCAGCTCAGCCGGACAGGTACTCTCTGGAAACACCATATATTTT,CASSAGQVLSGNTIYF
.,16,.,TRBJ1-2,TRBV2,TGTGCCAGCAGTGAAGGTTCCGCGACGGCTAACTATGGCTACACCTTC,CASSEGSATANYGYTF
.,15,TRBD2,TRBJ2-7,TRBV4-1,TGCGCCAGCAGCCAATACGCAGCGGGAGCATACGAGCAGTACTTC,CASSQYAAGAYEQYF
once,14,TRBD2,TRBJ2-3,TRBV9,TGTGCCAGCAGCCCAGGAAGCGGGAGTGATACGCAGTATTTT,CASSPGSGSDTQYF
.,16,.,TRBJ2-3,TRBV18,TGTGCCAGCTCCCTCCAGGGGGGGGCGCGATCGGATACGCAGTATTTT,CASSLQGGARSDTQYF
once,13,.,TRBJ2-1,TRBV7-9,TGTGCCAGCACCGTCCCCTCCTACAATGAGCAGTTCTTC,CASTVPSYNEQFF